A selection of T cell receptor beta chains follows, all from one sample in a study of blood T cell repertoires in COVID-19. This table comes from immunoSEQ multiplex PCR, and its TCRdb copy is limited to in-frame clones, with some not included. In the table there are some 270,000 clones, less than 95% of which are singletons. The specimen sequenced was PBMCs or T cells enriched from blood (not recorded which). These receptors were taken from a man aged 40-49 years who had been exposed to COVID-19. Each CDR3 is given with its conserved first and last residue. Fields, in order: V gene, D gene, J gene, clone size, CDR3 protein. D genes are given only for firm matches. Some rows have no size entry. The others give once, few or many, or a class for an expanded clone.

v_call: TRBV25-1
d_call: NA
j_call: TRBJ1-2
clone_size: NA
cdr3_aa: CASSDGTGLRYTF

v_call: TRBV7-2
d_call: TRBD2
j_call: TRBJ2-2
clone_size: NA
cdr3_aa: CASSFPGLAGGDTGELFF

v_call: TRBV9
d_call: NA
j_call: TRBJ1-4
clone_size: NA
cdr3_aa: CASSVAHGGSWEKLFF

v_call: TRBV6-5
d_call: NA
j_call: TRBJ1-2
clone_size: NA
cdr3_aa: CASSPQGGRENGYTF

v_call: TRBV5-4
d_call: TRBD1
j_call: TRBJ2-7
clone_size: once
cdr3_aa: CASSVQGSYEQYF

v_call: TRBV30
d_call: TRBD2
j_call: TRBJ2-1
clone_size: NA
cdr3_aa: CAWSVGLAGVREQFF

v_call: TRBV5-6
d_call: TRBD1
j_call: TRBJ2-5
clone_size: NA
cdr3_aa: CASSSTPGQGPLEETQYF

v_call: TRBV19
d_call: TRBD1
j_call: TRBJ2-7
clone_size: NA
cdr3_aa: CASSPGTGSGYEQYF

v_call: TRBV7-8
d_call: TRBD2
j_call: TRBJ2-3
clone_size: NA
cdr3_aa: CASSSTSGVLFSTDTQYF

v_call: TRBV6-6
d_call: TRBD2
j_call: TRBJ2-1
clone_size: NA
cdr3_aa: CASSGAGTTTSDEQFF

v_call: TRBV30
d_call: TRBD2
j_call: TRBJ2-1
clone_size: few
cdr3_aa: CAWRVAGARNNEQFF

v_call: TRBV27
d_call: NA
j_call: TRBJ2-5
clone_size: NA
cdr3_aa: CASRASLAQETQYF

v_call: TRBV24-1
d_call: TRBD1
j_call: TRBJ1-2
clone_size: NA
cdr3_aa: CATSEPTGAEGYTF

v_call: TRBV5-1
d_call: NA
j_call: TRBJ2-1
clone_size: NA
cdr3_aa: CASSLTGYNEQFF

v_call: TRBV12-3/TRBV12-4
d_call: NA
j_call: TRBJ1-2
clone_size: NA
cdr3_aa: CASSPGMGYGYTF

v_call: TRBV9
d_call: NA
j_call: TRBJ1-1
clone_size: NA
cdr3_aa: CASSDPLHTEKNTEAFF

v_call: TRBV19
d_call: TRBD1
j_call: TRBJ1-5
clone_size: NA
cdr3_aa: CASRIGTEFNQPQHF

v_call: TRBV15
d_call: TRBD2
j_call: TRBJ2-1
clone_size: NA
cdr3_aa: CATSRGGTSSYNEQFF

v_call: TRBV4-1
d_call: TRBD1
j_call: TRBJ1-1
clone_size: once
cdr3_aa: CASSFDRGRQTEAFF

v_call: TRBV18
d_call: TRBD2
j_call: TRBJ2-3
clone_size: NA
cdr3_aa: CASSPSAAGVHTQYF

v_call: TRBV5-1
d_call: TRBD2
j_call: TRBJ2-7
clone_size: NA
cdr3_aa: CASSPGLAGVSSYEQYF

v_call: TRBV29-1
d_call: NA
j_call: TRBJ1-2
clone_size: NA
cdr3_aa: CSDPDNSYGYTF

v_call: TRBV19
d_call: NA
j_call: TRBJ1-1
clone_size: NA
cdr3_aa: CASSFLQGGNTEAFF

v_call: TRBV19
d_call: NA
j_call: TRBJ1-3
clone_size: NA
cdr3_aa: CASSIGGFGGNTIYF

v_call: TRBV10-3
d_call: NA
j_call: TRBJ2-1
clone_size: NA
cdr3_aa: CAIREQGTPFF

v_call: TRBV4-1
d_call: TRBD2
j_call: TRBJ2-2
clone_size: NA
cdr3_aa: CASSHPKTWGLAGGANTGELFF

v_call: TRBV5-5
d_call: NA
j_call: TRBJ1-3
clone_size: NA
cdr3_aa: CASSLGLAASGNTIYF

v_call: TRBV9
d_call: TRBD1
j_call: TRBJ1-2
clone_size: NA
cdr3_aa: CASSGQGYYGYTF

v_call: TRBV5-6
d_call: TRBD1
j_call: TRBJ2-5
clone_size: NA
cdr3_aa: CASSWTGQETQYF

v_call: TRBV3-1/TRBV3-2
d_call: NA
j_call: TRBJ2-7
clone_size: NA
cdr3_aa: CASSQSTSKPPYEQYF

v_call: TRBV5-1
d_call: TRBD1
j_call: TRBJ1-6
clone_size: NA
cdr3_aa: CASSGQEDNSPLHF

v_call: TRBV5-1
d_call: TRBD2
j_call: TRBJ2-5
clone_size: NA
cdr3_aa: CASSWRSGASKETQYF

v_call: TRBV18
d_call: NA
j_call: TRBJ2-1
clone_size: NA
cdr3_aa: CASSPWGESDNEQFF

v_call: TRBV9
d_call: TRBD2
j_call: TRBJ2-1
clone_size: NA
cdr3_aa: CASSPRSAGVRYNEQFF

v_call: TRBV11-2
d_call: TRBD1
j_call: TRBJ2-6
clone_size: NA
cdr3_aa: CASSSIPGQGAGANVLTF

v_call: TRBV9
d_call: TRBD2
j_call: TRBJ2-5
clone_size: NA
cdr3_aa: CASSATGGQETQYF

v_call: TRBV15
d_call: NA
j_call: TRBJ1-2
clone_size: NA
cdr3_aa: CATSLGRGTNYGYTF

v_call: TRBV11-2
d_call: NA
j_call: TRBJ1-5
clone_size: NA
cdr3_aa: CASSSYSNQPQHF

v_call: TRBV2
d_call: TRBD2
j_call: TRBJ2-7
clone_size: NA
cdr3_aa: CASSLAGGSGDEQYF

v_call: TRBV25-1
d_call: TRBD2
j_call: TRBJ2-7
clone_size: few
cdr3_aa: CASTEGGAPYEQYF

v_call: TRBV7-2
d_call: NA
j_call: TRBJ2-7
clone_size: NA
cdr3_aa: CASRSGLQEPYEQYF

v_call: TRBV30
d_call: NA
j_call: TRBJ2-2
clone_size: NA
cdr3_aa: CAWSDRRGGAGELFF